A selection of T cell receptor beta chains follows, all from one sample in a study of T cells after posttransplantation cyclophosphamide. Repertoires were generated with immunoSEQ multiplex PCR, while TCRdb's copy carries only in-frame clones and drops some. Singletons are absent from the sample, which has tens of thousands of clones. Sequenced sample: PBMCs. The origin of the receptors is a man aged 40-55 years in good health, CMV-negative, and a related stem cell transplant donor. The CDR3 runs from the conserved cysteine through the conserved F or W. Fields, in order: CDR3 length, clone size, J gene, V gene, D gene, CDR3 protein, CDR3 DNA. A D gene is named only where the DNA matches it firmly. Where a row states a size, it is once, few, many or the class of an expanded clone; other rows omit it.

cdr3_length: 12
clone_size: many
j_call: TRBJ1-5
v_call: TRBV28
d_call: .
cdr3_aa: CASSRGLGPQHF
cdr3_nt: TGTGCCAGCAGTCGGGGTTTGGGGCCCCAGCATTTT

cdr3_length: 16
clone_size: few
j_call: TRBJ2-3
v_call: TRBV7-9
d_call: TRBD1
cdr3_aa: CASSLEVTGESDTQYF
cdr3_nt: TGTGCCAGCAGCTTAGAGGTGACAGGGGAGTCAGATACGCAGTATTTT

cdr3_length: 13
clone_size: many
j_call: TRBJ2-7
v_call: TRBV19
d_call: .
cdr3_aa: CASSVGPNYEQYF
cdr3_nt: TGTGCCAGTAGTGTCGGTCCTAATTACGAGCAGTACTTC

cdr3_length: 14
clone_size: many
j_call: TRBJ2-7
v_call: TRBV18
d_call: .
cdr3_aa: CASSPVGSSYEQYF
cdr3_nt: TGTGCCAGCAGCCCAGTAGGGAGCTCCTACGAGCAGTACTTC

cdr3_length: 14
clone_size: few
j_call: TRBJ2-3
v_call: TRBV30
d_call: .
cdr3_aa: CAWSVFAGLNTQYF
cdr3_nt: TGTGCCTGGAGTGTCTTTGCGGGTCTAAATACGCAGTATTTT

cdr3_length: 13
clone_size: many
j_call: TRBJ2-7
v_call: TRBV6-5
d_call: .
cdr3_aa: CASSYLRSYEQYF
cdr3_nt: TGTGCCAGCAGTTACCTAAGATCCTACGAGCAGTACTTC

cdr3_length: 12
clone_size: many
j_call: TRBJ2-3
v_call: TRBV7-9
d_call: .
cdr3_aa: CASSPTGDTQYF
cdr3_nt: TGTGCCAGCAGCCCGACGGGTGATACGCAGTATTTT

cdr3_length: 16
clone_size: few
j_call: TRBJ2-1
v_call: TRBV28
d_call: TRBD2
cdr3_aa: CASSLYSGSSYNEQFF
cdr3_nt: TGTGCCAGCAGTTTATATAGCGGGAGCTCCTACAATGAGCAGTTCTTC

cdr3_length: 15
clone_size: many
j_call: TRBJ2-5
v_call: TRBV11-2
d_call: .
cdr3_aa: CASSYSPPPQETQYF
cdr3_nt: TGTGCCAGCAGTTACTCACCTCCCCCGCAAGAGACCCAGTACTTC

cdr3_length: 15
clone_size: many
j_call: TRBJ1-2
v_call: TRBV29-1
d_call: .
cdr3_aa: CSVEAGGGKTYGYTF
cdr3_nt: TGCAGCGTTGAAGCCGGCGGAGGGAAGACCTATGGCTACACCTTC

cdr3_length: 14
clone_size: .
j_call: TRBJ2-3
v_call: TRBV6-6
d_call: TRBD1
cdr3_aa: CASIPQGALDTQYF
cdr3_nt: TGTGCCAGCATTCCACAGGGGGCGCTTGATACGCAGTATTTT

cdr3_length: 19
clone_size: many
j_call: TRBJ2-3
v_call: TRBV4-1
d_call: .
cdr3_aa: CASSQIRHPSKPSTDTQYF
cdr3_nt: TGCGCCAGCAGCCAAATCAGGCATCCCAGCAAACCTAGCACAGATACGCAGTATTTT

cdr3_length: 16
clone_size: many
j_call: TRBJ2-3
v_call: TRBV15
d_call: .
cdr3_aa: CATSRGDILSTDTQYF
cdr3_nt: TGTGCCACCAGCAGAGGGGACATTCTTAGTACAGATACGCAGTATTTT

cdr3_length: 16
clone_size: many
j_call: TRBJ2-1
v_call: TRBV19
d_call: .
cdr3_aa: CASSVSRGLGPNEQFF
cdr3_nt: TGTGCCAGTAGTGTATCCAGGGGTTTGGGACCCAATGAGCAGTTCTTC

cdr3_length: 15
clone_size: many
j_call: TRBJ2-7
v_call: TRBV15
d_call: .
cdr3_aa: CATSRDYEFSYEQYF
cdr3_nt: TGTGCCACCAGCAGAGATTACGAGTTCTCCTACGAGCAGTACTTC

cdr3_length: 15
clone_size: many
j_call: TRBJ2-5
v_call: TRBV18
d_call: .
cdr3_aa: CASSPPGREKETQYF
cdr3_nt: TGTGCCAGCTCACCACCTGGCAGGGAAAAAGAGACCCAGTACTTC

cdr3_length: 14
clone_size: many
j_call: TRBJ1-4
v_call: TRBV30
d_call: .
cdr3_aa: CAWSRDSRDEKLFF
cdr3_nt: TGTGCCTGGAGCCGGGATTCGCGGGATGAAAAACTGTTTTTT

cdr3_length: 14
clone_size: many
j_call: TRBJ2-3
v_call: TRBV19
d_call: .
cdr3_aa: CASSRASGTDTQYF
cdr3_nt: TGTGCCAGTAGTCGAGCTAGCGGCACAGATACGCAGTATTTT

cdr3_length: 11
clone_size: .
j_call: TRBJ2-7
v_call: TRBV14
d_call: .
cdr3_aa: CASSHGAEQYF
cdr3_nt: TGTGCCAGCAGCCACGGAGCCGAGCAGTACTTC

cdr3_length: 15
clone_size: many
j_call: TRBJ2-3
v_call: TRBV7-9
d_call: TRBD2
cdr3_aa: CASSGRREGRGTQYF
cdr3_nt: TGTGCCAGCAGCGGAAGGCGGGAGGGCCGCGGTACGCAGTATTTT

cdr3_length: 12
clone_size: .
j_call: TRBJ2-5
v_call: TRBV19
d_call: .
cdr3_aa: CASAKGWDKQYF
cdr3_nt: TGTGCCAGCGCCAAGGGGTGGGATAAGCAGTACTTC

cdr3_length: 12
clone_size: many
j_call: TRBJ2-5
v_call: TRBV11-2
d_call: .
cdr3_aa: CASSFQVETQYF
cdr3_nt: TGTGCCAGCAGCTTTCAGGTGGAGACCCAGTACTTC

cdr3_length: 15
clone_size: many
j_call: TRBJ2-2
v_call: TRBV15
d_call: .
cdr3_aa: CATSSHNRVIGELFF
cdr3_nt: TGTGCCACCAGCAGTCATAACAGGGTAATCGGGGAGCTGTTTTTT

cdr3_length: 16
clone_size: many
j_call: TRBJ2-3
v_call: TRBV5-4
d_call: TRBD2
cdr3_aa: CASSPKRGAGADTQYF
cdr3_nt: TGTGCCAGCAGCCCCAAGCGGGGGGCAGGTGCAGATACGCAGTATTTT

cdr3_length: 16
clone_size: .
j_call: TRBJ2-1
v_call: TRBV25-1
d_call: TRBD1
cdr3_aa: CASSDLGQGEHGEQFF
cdr3_nt: TGTGCCAGCAGTGACCTCGGACAGGGGGAGCACGGTGAGCAGTTCTTC

cdr3_length: 15
clone_size: many
j_call: TRBJ2-6
v_call: TRBV27
d_call: TRBD1
cdr3_aa: CASSQGTAGANVLTF
cdr3_nt: TGTGCCAGCAGCCAAGGGACAGCTGGGGCCAACGTCCTGACTTTC

cdr3_length: 14
clone_size: many
j_call: TRBJ2-7
v_call: TRBV28
d_call: TRBD2
cdr3_aa: CASSSQREVYEQYF
cdr3_nt: TGTGCCAGCAGTTCCCAGCGGGAGGTCTACGAGCAGTACTTC

cdr3_length: 14
clone_size: many
j_call: TRBJ2-7
v_call: TRBV18
d_call: .
cdr3_aa: CASSPIQDSYEQYF
cdr3_nt: TGTGCCAGCTCACCGATACAGGATTCCTACGAGCAGTACTTC

cdr3_length: 18
clone_size: many
j_call: TRBJ1-2
v_call: TRBV12-2
d_call: .
cdr3_aa: CASRLGGDSLRLNYGYTF
cdr3_nt: TGTGCAAGTCGCTTAGGGGGGGACAGCCTACGACTTAACTATGGCTACACCTTC

cdr3_length: 15
clone_size: .
j_call: TRBJ2-7
v_call: TRBV23-1
d_call: .
cdr3_aa: CASSQYQGCSYEQYF
cdr3_nt: TGCGCCAGCAGTCAATATCAGGGCTGTAGCTACGAGCAGTACTTC

cdr3_length: 15
clone_size: many
j_call: TRBJ2-1
v_call: TRBV28
d_call: .
cdr3_aa: CASSLGRSSYNEQFF
cdr3_nt: TGTGCCAGCAGTTTAGGGAGGAGCTCCTACAATGAGCAGTTCTTC

cdr3_length: 18
clone_size: many
j_call: TRBJ2-7
v_call: TRBV5-6
d_call: TRBD2
cdr3_aa: CASSLPASGRHRSYEQYF
cdr3_nt: TGTGCCAGCAGCTTGCCGGCTAGCGGGAGGCATCGCTCCTACGAGCAGTACTTC

cdr3_length: 14
clone_size: many
j_call: TRBJ1-1
v_call: TRBV7-9
d_call: .
cdr3_aa: CASSEEGVGTEAFF
cdr3_nt: TGTGCCAGCAGCGAAGAGGGGGTAGGGACTGAAGCTTTCTTT

cdr3_length: 16
clone_size: many
j_call: TRBJ1-1
v_call: TRBV18
d_call: .
cdr3_aa: CASSRARGGDGTEAFF
cdr3_nt: TGTGCCAGCTCACGGGCCCGGGGGGGTGACGGCACTGAAGCTTTCTTT

cdr3_length: 14
clone_size: many
j_call: TRBJ2-5
v_call: TRBV19
d_call: TRBD1
cdr3_aa: CASSTRTGEETQYF
cdr3_nt: TGTGCCAGTAGTACCCGGACAGGGGAAGAGACCCAGTACTTC

cdr3_length: 14
clone_size: many
j_call: TRBJ2-2
v_call: TRBV28
d_call: .
cdr3_aa: CASRNQGQSGELFF
cdr3_nt: TGTGCCAGCAGGAACCAGGGGCAAAGCGGGGAGCTGTTTTTT

cdr3_length: 18
clone_size: many
j_call: TRBJ1-5
v_call: TRBV21-1
d_call: .
cdr3_aa: CASSKVGQGAPSNQPQHF
cdr3_nt: .

cdr3_length: 15
clone_size: many
j_call: TRBJ2-7
v_call: TRBV6-6
d_call: TRBD1
cdr3_aa: CASSSDREVYYEQYF
cdr3_nt: TGTGCCAGCAGCTCAGACAGGGAAGTATACTACGAGCAGTACTTC

cdr3_length: 16
clone_size: many
j_call: TRBJ1-4
v_call: TRBV14
d_call: TRBD1
cdr3_aa: CASSPGQGIPNEKLFF
cdr3_nt: TGTGCCAGCAGCCCGGGACAGGGCATTCCTAATGAAAAACTGTTTTTT

cdr3_length: 15
clone_size: many
j_call: TRBJ2-7
v_call: TRBV4-3
d_call: .
cdr3_aa: CASSSRTGTLYEQYF
cdr3_nt: TGCGCCAGCAGCTCAAGAACAGGGACCCTCTACGAGCAGTACTTC

cdr3_length: 14
clone_size: many
j_call: TRBJ2-1
v_call: TRBV10-3
d_call: .
cdr3_aa: CAISEAQRGTEQFF
cdr3_nt: TGTGCCATCAGTGAGGCCCAAAGGGGAACTGAGCAGTTCTTC

cdr3_length: 12
clone_size: many
j_call: TRBJ2-7
v_call: TRBV30
d_call: TRBD1
cdr3_aa: CAWGGQTYEQYF
cdr3_nt: TGTGCCTGGGGGGGACAGACCTACGAGCAGTACTTC

cdr3_length: 12
clone_size: many
j_call: TRBJ2-7
v_call: TRBV11-1
d_call: .
cdr3_aa: CASSLGDYEQYF
cdr3_nt: TGTGCCAGCAGCCTTGGAGACTACGAGCAGTACTTC

cdr3_length: 15
clone_size: many
j_call: TRBJ1-6
v_call: TRBV6-6
d_call: .
cdr3_aa: CASSYSRRGNSPLHF
cdr3_nt: TGTGCCAGCAGTTACTCTCGCAGGGGTAATTCACCCCTCCACTTT

cdr3_length: 18
clone_size: many
j_call: TRBJ2-6
v_call: TRBV7-6
d_call: .
cdr3_aa: CASSLGASVSLRANVLTF
cdr3_nt: TGTGCCAGCAGCTTAGGGGCTAGCGTATCTCTGAGGGCCAACGTCCTGACTTTC

cdr3_length: 11
clone_size: many
j_call: TRBJ2-5
v_call: TRBV2
d_call: .
cdr3_aa: CASRLEETQYF
cdr3_nt: TGTGCCAGCAGACTAGAAGAGACCCAGTACTTC

cdr3_length: 14
clone_size: many
j_call: TRBJ1-1
v_call: TRBV18
d_call: .
cdr3_aa: CASSPLSRGTEAFF
cdr3_nt: TGTGCCAGCTCACCCTTAAGCAGGGGCACTGAAGCTTTCTTT

cdr3_length: 14
clone_size: .
j_call: TRBJ2-1
v_call: TRBV28
d_call: .
cdr3_aa: CASSLWGANNEQFF
cdr3_nt: TGTGCCAGCAGTTTATGGGGAGCCAACAATGAGCAGTTCTTC

cdr3_length: 12
clone_size: many
j_call: TRBJ2-7
v_call: TRBV6-1
d_call: .
cdr3_aa: CASSEQGYEQYF
cdr3_nt: TGTGCCAGCAGTGAGCAGGGCTACGAGCAGTACTTC

cdr3_length: 16
clone_size: many
j_call: TRBJ2-3
v_call: TRBV9
d_call: TRBD1
cdr3_aa: CASSTEGAGVADTQYF
cdr3_nt: TGTGCCAGCAGCACCGAGGGGGCTGGTGTGGCAGATACGCAGTATTTT

cdr3_length: 15
clone_size: many
j_call: TRBJ2-7
v_call: TRBV19
d_call: TRBD1
cdr3_aa: CASSSRDRGTGEQYF
cdr3_nt: TGTGCCAGTAGTAGCCGGGACAGGGGGACGGGTGAGCAGTACTTC

cdr3_length: 15
clone_size: many
j_call: TRBJ2-1
v_call: TRBV29-1
d_call: TRBD2
cdr3_aa: CSVDETSGRENEQFF
cdr3_nt: TGCAGCGTTGACGAAACTAGCGGGAGGGAGAATGAGCAGTTCTTC

cdr3_length: 14
clone_size: many
j_call: TRBJ2-7
v_call: TRBV5-4
d_call: .
cdr3_aa: CASSLASRAYEQYF
cdr3_nt: TGTGCCAGCAGCTTGGCTTCCAGGGCCTACGAGCAGTACTTC

cdr3_length: 16
clone_size: few
j_call: TRBJ1-6
v_call: TRBV11-2
d_call: .
cdr3_aa: CASSLWQRGDNSPLHF
cdr3_nt: TGTGCCAGCAGCTTGTGGCAGAGAGGTGATAATTCACCCCTCCACTTT

cdr3_length: 13
clone_size: many
j_call: TRBJ2-1
v_call: TRBV30
d_call: TRBD2
cdr3_aa: CAYSGTRLWEQFF
cdr3_nt: TGTGCCTATTCCGGGACTAGGTTGTGGGAGCAGTTCTTC

cdr3_length: 14
clone_size: many
j_call: TRBJ1-1
v_call: TRBV7-6
d_call: .
cdr3_aa: CASNMGGLHTEAFF
cdr3_nt: TGTGCCAGCAACATGGGGGGGTTGCACACTGAAGCTTTCTTT

cdr3_length: 16
clone_size: many
j_call: TRBJ2-2
v_call: TRBV5-1
d_call: TRBD2
cdr3_aa: CASSLAGGSPAGELFF
cdr3_nt: TGCGCCAGCAGCTTGGCTGGCGGGAGCCCCGCCGGGGAGCTGTTTTTT